This TCR beta chain came from a study of Ad26.COV2.S vaccination and SARS-CoV-2 variants. Study-wide background: As a participant in COV1001, the donor was in the Ad26.COV2.S trial arm. The study gave Ad26.COV2.S intramuscularly, once or twice 56 days apart. Study-wide findings and caveats: A substantial breadth of spike-specific CD8+ and CD4+ T cell responses after vaccination has been reported.

A remark on this clone: The antigen is not known.

Here immunoSEQ multiplex PCR was the method, and the copy in TCRdb shows in-frame clones only, minus some. The sample carries more than 400,000 clones, around 90% recorded once. There are 14 residues in the CDR3. The V gene's germline CDR1 is SGHAT and CDR2 FQNNGV. V was cut by 2 bases and J by 2 bases, with 10 bases left in between. The treatment denotes: roughly 20 received Ad26.COV2.S at low or high dose, single or two shots; several received placebo; per-sample allocation not given. Day 63 after the first injection of vaccine or placebo was the sampling time. This vaccine is an Ad26 vector that expresses the Wuhan-strain SARS-CoV-2 spike.

This clonotype was obtained from a person between 18 and 65 years old who received the Ad26.COV2.S COVID-19 vaccine or a placebo. This specimen consisted of peripheral blood, obtained in a trial of Ad26.COV2.S vaccine versus placebo. The genes are TRBV11-2 and TRBJ2-7; unclear D gene. As DNA, the CDR3 is TGTGCCAGCAGCTTACATACGGGTGCCTACGAGCAGTACTTC. Translation: CASSLHTGAYEQYF.